This T cell receptor (beta chain) stems from a study of molecular identifiers for immune sequencing clone quantification. Background on the study: Five aliquots were made in replicates from the RNA of 20,000 or 100,000 naive CD8 cells, and four were sequenced. The study, taken as a whole, reports: Effector cells had over 99% of their molecules in clones above 20 RNA copies, while naive cells had under 1%.

Sorting isolated naive CD8 T cells as CD8+CD4-CCR7+CD45RA+ events. Germline assignment: CDR1 GTSNPN and CDR2 SVGIG (reference sequence). This CDR3 is 14 amino acids long. Between the trimmed V and J ends, which lost 5 bases and 3 bases, there was a span of 17 bases. This clonotype was seen repeatedly, ten times or more. Its specificity is unknown. For bulk TCR libraries, previously described methods and listed TCR primers were used. TCRdb itself ran the PCR reads through MiXCR, one entry per CDR3 protein. Of about half a million distinct CDR3 sequences in the sample, over 20% were seen once. The clonotype comes from a human donor in good health. Some libraries in this study had Jurkat cell RNA spiked in. Sequenced input: naive CD8+ T cells from blood, with Jurkat cell RNA spiked in. Subset indicated: FACS-sorted CD8+CD4-CCR7+CD45RA+ naive T cells. V and J are TRBV30 and TRBJ2-7, with D perhaps TRBD1 (7 bases). The CDR3 sequence is CAWAGGGFLYEQYF. Written as DNA, the CDR3 is TGTGCCTGGGCCGGAGGGGGCTTTCTCTACGAGCAGTACTTC. Looking up the rest from reference TRBV30 and TRBJ2-7 gives the full variable domain: SQTIHQWPATLVQPVGSPLSLECTVEGTSNPNLYWYRQAAGRGLQLLFYSVGIGQISSEVPQNLSASRPQDRQFILSSKKLLLSDSGFYLCAWAGGGFLYEQYFGPGTRLTVT.